This TCR beta chain was recovered during a study of CD8 T cells in Susac syndrome. Sequencing of TCR beta was undertaken in CD8+ and CD4+ T cells derived from blood. Trimming stripped 0 bases from V and 6 bases from J, with 7 bases between. Germline CDR1 and CDR2: LNHNV and YYDKDF (reference sequence). The CDR3 is 13 residues long. Random hexamers were used to reverse transcribe an amount of about 0.45 to 1 ug RNA. Using its own MiXCR run on the immunoSEQ multiplex PCR reads, TCRdb lists one record per CDR3 protein. The sample includes about 130,000 distinct CDR3 sequences, approximately 93% of them seen just once.

Source material: CD8+ T cells from PBMCs. The source of this sequence is a human donor with multiple sclerosis. The chain has TRBV15 and TRBJ2-3, with unresolved D. CDR3 DNA: TGTGCCACCAGCAGAGATCTTTTTGATACGCAGTATTTT. Encoded protein: CATSRDLFDTQYF.